This T cell receptor beta chain emerged from a study of blood T cell repertoires in COVID-19. V was clipped by 0 bases and J by 1 base; unmatched bases: 10. CDR3 length: 20 amino acids. Per germline, CDR1 SGHRS and CDR2 YFSETQ. The data were produced by immunoSEQ multiplex PCR, yet TCRdb's version contains in-frame clones alone and is incomplete. The sample includes roughly 220,000 clones, roughly nine tenths of them seen just once. The sequence derives from a woman younger than 35 in a cohort exposed to, infected with or recovered from COVID-19 (not recorded which). This chain uses TRBV5-1 with TRBJ2-1; 13 bases match TRBD2. Sequenced input: PBMCs or T cells enriched from blood (not recorded which). The CDR3 nucleotides read TGCGCCAGCAGCTTGGGGCCCGGGACTAGCGGGGTGGAGTCCTACAATGAGCAGTTCTTC. It codes for CASSLGPGTSGVESYNEQFF.